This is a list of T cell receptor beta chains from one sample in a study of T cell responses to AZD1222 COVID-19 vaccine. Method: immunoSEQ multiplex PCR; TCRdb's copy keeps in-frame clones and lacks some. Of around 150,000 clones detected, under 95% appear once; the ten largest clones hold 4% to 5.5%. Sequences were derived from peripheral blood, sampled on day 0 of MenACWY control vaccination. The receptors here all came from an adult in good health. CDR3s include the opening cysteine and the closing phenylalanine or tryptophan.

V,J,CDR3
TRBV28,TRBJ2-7,CASLDTSRDEQYF
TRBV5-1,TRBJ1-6,CASSLGDRGQRNSPLHF
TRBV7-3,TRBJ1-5,CASSLRRNQPQHF
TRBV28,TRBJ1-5,CASSSVAGRGNQPQHF
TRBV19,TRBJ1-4,CASSPGERGRTNEKLFF
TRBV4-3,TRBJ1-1,CASSMGRTNTEAFF
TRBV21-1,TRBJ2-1,CASNRSSGSNVNEQFF
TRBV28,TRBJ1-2,CASSRTIGTSYGYTF
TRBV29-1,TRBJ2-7,CSVRTSNYEQYF
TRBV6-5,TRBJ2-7,CASSYPGQGFDEQYF
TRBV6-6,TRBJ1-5,CASSTRGTGDQPQHF
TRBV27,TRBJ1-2,CASSCSGCYGYTF
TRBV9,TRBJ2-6,CASSPPSGANVLTF
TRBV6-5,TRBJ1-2,CASSYAQGINYGYTF
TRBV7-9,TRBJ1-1,CASTRDLNTEAFF
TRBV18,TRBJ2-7,CASSPASGILSYEQYF
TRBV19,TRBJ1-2,CASSIGIGPSLFYGYTF
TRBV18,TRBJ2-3,CASSPDTRTDTQYF
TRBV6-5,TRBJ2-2,CASSFFWTGRTGELFF
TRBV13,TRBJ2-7,CASSHQGGGFYEQYF
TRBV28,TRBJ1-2,CASSSDRASYGYTF
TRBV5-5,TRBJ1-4,CASSLGWGTNEKLFF
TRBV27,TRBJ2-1,CASSSRRDYDNEQFF
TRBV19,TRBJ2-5,CASSTPGETVVIAQYF
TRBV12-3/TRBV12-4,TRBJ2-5,CASSPVLETQYF
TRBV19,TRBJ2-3,CASSVSADTQYF
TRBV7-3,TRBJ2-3,CASSLIGQQTQYF
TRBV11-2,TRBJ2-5,CASSLDLWEQETQYF
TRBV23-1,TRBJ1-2,CASSHGAGNYGYTF
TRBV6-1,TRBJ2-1,CASSAGTGSSGRSNEQFF
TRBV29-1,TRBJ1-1,CSVDRGGQENTEAFF
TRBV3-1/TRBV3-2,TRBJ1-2,CASSREGQGRNGYTF